This T cell receptor beta chain was retrieved from a study of blood T cells in healthy people across ages. Study-wide points: Strong correlation linked observed beta diversity and percent naive T cells. The CMV status of each donor remained undetermined, and this could have confounded shifts in expanded clonotypes.

Every donor provided ten milliliters of peripheral blood. Primed by a sample-barcoded 5' primer and a J-beta primer mix, a second PCR proceeded for about 7 to 11 cycles. Each of the cDNA molecules was tagged by a template-switch adaptor with 12 random nucleotides. TCRdb reprocessed the 5' RACE reads with MiXCR, giving one entry per CDR3 protein. In the table there are roughly 800,000 distinct CDR3 sequences, 58% of which are singletons. A remark on this clonotype: Its antigen remains unidentified.

The CDR3 has 16 residues. The germline V gene has CDR1 LGHNA and CDR2 YNFKEQ. Sample: blood. The sequence derives from a man aged 25-45 years in good health. This sequence joins TRBV4-2 and TRBJ2-4; D assignment may be TRBD1 or TRBD2 (6 bases each). The J call is doubtful: the DNA matches TRBJ2-7 better. The CDR3 bases are TGTGCCAGCAGCCCACAGGGACTGCCTAACTCTCACGAGCAGTACTTC. It specifies CASSPQGLPNSHEQYF.